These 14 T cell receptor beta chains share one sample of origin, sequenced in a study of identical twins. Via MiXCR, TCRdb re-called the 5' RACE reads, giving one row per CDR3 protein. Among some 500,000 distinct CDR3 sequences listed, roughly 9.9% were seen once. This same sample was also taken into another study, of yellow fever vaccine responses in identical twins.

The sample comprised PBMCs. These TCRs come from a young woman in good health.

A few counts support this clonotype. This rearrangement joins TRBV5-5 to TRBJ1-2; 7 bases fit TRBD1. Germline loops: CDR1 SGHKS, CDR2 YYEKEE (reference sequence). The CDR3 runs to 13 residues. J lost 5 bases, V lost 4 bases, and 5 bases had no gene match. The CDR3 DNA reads TGTGCCAGCAGCACCAGGGGGGAATATGGCTACACCTTC. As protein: CASSTRGEYGYTF.

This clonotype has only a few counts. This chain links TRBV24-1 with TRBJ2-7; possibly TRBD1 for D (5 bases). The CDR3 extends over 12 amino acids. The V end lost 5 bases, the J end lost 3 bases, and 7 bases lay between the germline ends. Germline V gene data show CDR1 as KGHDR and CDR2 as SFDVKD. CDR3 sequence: CATSATGYEQYF. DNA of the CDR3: TGTGCCACCAGTGCCACAGGCTACGAGCAGTACTTC.

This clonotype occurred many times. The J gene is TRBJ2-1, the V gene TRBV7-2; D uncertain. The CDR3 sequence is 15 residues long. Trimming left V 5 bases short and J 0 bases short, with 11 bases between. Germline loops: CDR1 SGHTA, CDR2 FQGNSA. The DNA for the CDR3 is TGTGCCAGCAGCCCCAACTACCCCTCCTACAATGAGCAGTTCTTC. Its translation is CASSPNYPSYNEQFF.

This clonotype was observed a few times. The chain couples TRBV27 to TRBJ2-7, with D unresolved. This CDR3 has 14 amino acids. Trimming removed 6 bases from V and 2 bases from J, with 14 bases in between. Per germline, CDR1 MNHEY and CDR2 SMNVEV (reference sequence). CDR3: CASSNIVSPYEQYF. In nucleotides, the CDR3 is TGTGCCAGCAGCAACATAGTAAGTCCCTACGAGCAGTACTTC.

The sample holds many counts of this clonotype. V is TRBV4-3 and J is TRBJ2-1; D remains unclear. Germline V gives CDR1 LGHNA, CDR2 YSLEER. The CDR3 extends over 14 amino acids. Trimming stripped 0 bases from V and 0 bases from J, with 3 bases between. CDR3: CASSQEPSYNEQFF. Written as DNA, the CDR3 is TGCGCCAGCAGCCAAGAACCCTCCTACAATGAGCAGTTCTTC.

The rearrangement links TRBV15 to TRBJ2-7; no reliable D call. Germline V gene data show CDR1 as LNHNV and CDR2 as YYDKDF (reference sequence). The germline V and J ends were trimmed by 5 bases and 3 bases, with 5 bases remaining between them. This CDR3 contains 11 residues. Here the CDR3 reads CATSGSYEQYF. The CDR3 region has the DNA TGTGCCACCAGCGGCAGCTACGAGCAGTACTTC. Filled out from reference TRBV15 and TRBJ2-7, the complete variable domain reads DAMVIQNPRYQVTQFGKPVTLSCSQTLNHNVMYWYQQKSSQAPKLLFHYYDKDFNNEADTPDNFQSRRPNTSFCFLDIRSPGLGDTAMYLCATSGSYEQYFGPGTRLTVT.

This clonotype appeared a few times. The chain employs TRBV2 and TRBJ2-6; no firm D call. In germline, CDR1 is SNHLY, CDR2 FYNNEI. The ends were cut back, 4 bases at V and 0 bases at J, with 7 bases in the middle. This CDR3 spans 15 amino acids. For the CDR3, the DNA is TGTGCCAGCAGTGCGTGGAGCTCTGGGGCCAACGTCCTGACTTTC. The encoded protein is CASSAWSSGANVLTF.

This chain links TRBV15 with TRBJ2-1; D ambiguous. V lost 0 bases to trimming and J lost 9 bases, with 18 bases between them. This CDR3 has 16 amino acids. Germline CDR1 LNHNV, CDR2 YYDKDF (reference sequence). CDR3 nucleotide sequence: TGTGCCACCAGCAGAGATCATAGGCTCGAAAAGGGTGAGCAGTTCTTC. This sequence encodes CATSRDHRLEKGEQFF.

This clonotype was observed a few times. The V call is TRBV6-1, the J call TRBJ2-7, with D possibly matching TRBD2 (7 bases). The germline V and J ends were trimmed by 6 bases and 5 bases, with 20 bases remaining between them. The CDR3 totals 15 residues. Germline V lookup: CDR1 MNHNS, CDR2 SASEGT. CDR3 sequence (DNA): TGTGCCAGCAGCCCGGGGGCGGGAGATTACCACGAGCAGTACTTC. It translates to CASSPGAGDYHEQYF.

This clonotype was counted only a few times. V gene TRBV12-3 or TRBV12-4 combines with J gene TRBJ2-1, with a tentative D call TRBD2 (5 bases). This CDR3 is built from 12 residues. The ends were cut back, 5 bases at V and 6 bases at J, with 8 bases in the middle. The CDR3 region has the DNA TGTGCCAGCAGTACTAGAGGCAATGAGCAGTTCTTC. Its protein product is CASSTRGNEQFF.

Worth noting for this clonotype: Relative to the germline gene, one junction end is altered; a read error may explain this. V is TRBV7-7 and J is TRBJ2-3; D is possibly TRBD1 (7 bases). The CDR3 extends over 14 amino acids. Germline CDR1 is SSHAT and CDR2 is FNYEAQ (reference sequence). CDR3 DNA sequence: TGTGCTAGCAGCTTAGCGGATGGGGACAGACGGCAGTATTTT. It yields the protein CASSLADGDRRQYF.

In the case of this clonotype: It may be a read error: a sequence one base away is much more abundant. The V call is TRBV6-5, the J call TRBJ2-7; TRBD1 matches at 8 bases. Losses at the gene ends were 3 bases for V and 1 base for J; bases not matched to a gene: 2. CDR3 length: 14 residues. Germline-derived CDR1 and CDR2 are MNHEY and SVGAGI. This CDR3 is CASSYQGASYEQYF. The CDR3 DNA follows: TGTGCCAGCAGTTATCAGGGGGCTTCCTACGAGCAGTACTTC.

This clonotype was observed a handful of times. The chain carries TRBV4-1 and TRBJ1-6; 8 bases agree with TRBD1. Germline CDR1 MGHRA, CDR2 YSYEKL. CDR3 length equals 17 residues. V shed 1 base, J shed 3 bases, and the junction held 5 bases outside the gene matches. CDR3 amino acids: CASSQVSGTGYNSPLHF. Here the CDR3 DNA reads TGCGCCAGCAGCCAAGTTTCCGGGACAGGCTATAATTCACCCCTCCACTTT.

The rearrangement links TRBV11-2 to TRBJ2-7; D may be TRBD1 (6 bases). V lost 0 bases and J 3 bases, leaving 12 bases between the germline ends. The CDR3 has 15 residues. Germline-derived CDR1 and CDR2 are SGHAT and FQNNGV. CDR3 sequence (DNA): TGTGCCAGCAGCTTAGAGCAGGGGTCGAACTACGAGCAGTACTTC. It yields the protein CASSLEQGSNYEQYF.